The present T cell receptor beta chain was sequenced within a study of CD8 T cells in Susac syndrome. Random hexamers were used to reverse transcribe an amount of about 0.45 to 1 ug RNA. TCRdb re-called the immunoSEQ multiplex PCR reads with MiXCR, one entry per CDR3 protein. The sample yields more than 130,000 distinct CDR3 sequences, about 93% seen once. This TCR came from a human donor in good health. Sequenced: CD8+ T cells from PBMCs.

The CDR3 region has the DNA TGCAGCGTTGAAGATCCGCAGGGCATTTACGACTATGGCTACACCTTC. It codes for CSVEDPQGIYDYGYTF. The chain employs TRBV29-1 and TRBJ1-2; TRBD1 is a possible D gene (5 bases). Deletions cut 0 bases from V and 3 bases from J, with 17 bases between. In germline, CDR1 is SQVTM, CDR2 ANQGSEA. This CDR3 is built from 16 residues. Together with reference TRBV29-1 and TRBJ1-2, the CDR3 gives the full variable domain: SAVISQKPSRDICQRGTSLTIQCQVDSQVTMMFWYRQQPGQSLTLIATANQGSEATYESGFVIDKFPISRPNLTFSTLTVSNMSPEDSSIYLCSVEDPQGIYDYGYTFGSGTRLTVV.